Here is one T cell receptor (beta chain) with its context. The sample originates from a study of OX40 agonist ivuxolimab in advanced cancers. CDR1 and CDR2 (germline): SEHNR, FQNEAQ (reference sequence). This CDR3 is 12 amino acids long. V shed 3 bases and J shed 12 bases, with 12 bases lying between them. TCRdb's table, derived via immunoSEQ multiplex PCR, lists solely in-frame clones and lacks some. The sample consists of 35,000 to 45,000 clones, 85% to 90% of them appearing once. The source is an adult with an advanced solid tumor such as melanoma, head and neck, liver or kidney cancer. Specimen: CD4+ or CD8+ T cells sorted from blood, collected in a trial of the OX40 agonist ivuxolimab. The chain couples TRBV7-9 to TRBJ2-1, with D perhaps TRBD1 (5 bases). The CDR3 DNA is TGTGCCAGCAGCTTGGGGCAGGAAGGGCAGTTCTTC. Translating gives CASSLGQEGQFF.